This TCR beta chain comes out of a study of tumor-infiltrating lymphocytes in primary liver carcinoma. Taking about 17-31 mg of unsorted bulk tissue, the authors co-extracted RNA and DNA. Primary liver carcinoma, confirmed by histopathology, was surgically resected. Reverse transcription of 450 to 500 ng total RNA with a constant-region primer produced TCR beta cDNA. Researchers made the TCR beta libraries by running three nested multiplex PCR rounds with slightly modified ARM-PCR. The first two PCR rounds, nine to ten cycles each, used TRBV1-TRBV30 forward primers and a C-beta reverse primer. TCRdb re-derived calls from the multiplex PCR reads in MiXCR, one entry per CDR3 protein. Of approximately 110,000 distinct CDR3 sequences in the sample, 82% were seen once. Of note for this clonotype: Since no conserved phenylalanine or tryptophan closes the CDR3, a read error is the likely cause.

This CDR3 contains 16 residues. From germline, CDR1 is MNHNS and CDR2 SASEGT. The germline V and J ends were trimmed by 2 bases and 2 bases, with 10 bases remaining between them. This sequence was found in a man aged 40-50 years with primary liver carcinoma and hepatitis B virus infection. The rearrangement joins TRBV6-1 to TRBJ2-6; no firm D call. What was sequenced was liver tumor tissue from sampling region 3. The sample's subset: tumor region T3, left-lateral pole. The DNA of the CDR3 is TGTGCCAGCAGTGAACAGAGATTAGCTGGGGCCAACGTCCTGACTCTC. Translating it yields CASSEQRLAGANVLTL.